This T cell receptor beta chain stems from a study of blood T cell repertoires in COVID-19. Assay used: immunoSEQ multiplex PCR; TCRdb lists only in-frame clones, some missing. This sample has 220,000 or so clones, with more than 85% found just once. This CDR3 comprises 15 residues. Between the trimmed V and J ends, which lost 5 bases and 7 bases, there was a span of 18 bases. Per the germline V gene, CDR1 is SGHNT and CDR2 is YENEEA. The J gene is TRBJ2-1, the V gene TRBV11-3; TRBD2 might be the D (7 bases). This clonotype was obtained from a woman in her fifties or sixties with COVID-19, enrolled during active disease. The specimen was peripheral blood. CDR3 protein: CASSEGGGAGNEQFF. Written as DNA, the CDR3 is TGTGCCAGCAGCGAAGGAGGGGGGGCTGGAAATGAGCAGTTCTTC.